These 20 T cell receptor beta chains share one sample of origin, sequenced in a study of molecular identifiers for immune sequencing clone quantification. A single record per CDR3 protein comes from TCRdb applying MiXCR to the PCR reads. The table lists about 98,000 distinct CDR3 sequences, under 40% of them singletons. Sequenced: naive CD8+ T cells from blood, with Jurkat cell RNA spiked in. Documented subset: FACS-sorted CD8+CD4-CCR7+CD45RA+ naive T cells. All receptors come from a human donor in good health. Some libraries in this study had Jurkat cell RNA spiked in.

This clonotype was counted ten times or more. The CDR3 DNA sequence: TGTGCCAGCAGTTTGGGGACAGGGACCACTGAAGCTTTCTTT. Translated, it gives CASSLGTGTTEAFF. The genes are TRBV6-4 and TRBJ1-1; 9 bases align to TRBD1. The CDR3 length is 14 residues. Germline V lookup: CDR1 MRHNA, CDR2 SNTAGT. With V trimmed by 5 bases and J by 4 bases, 5 bases remained unmatched.

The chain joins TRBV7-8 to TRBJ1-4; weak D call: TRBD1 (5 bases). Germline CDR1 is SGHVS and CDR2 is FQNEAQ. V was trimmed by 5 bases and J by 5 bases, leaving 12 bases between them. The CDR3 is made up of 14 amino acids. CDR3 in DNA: TGTGCCAGCAGCCCAAAACGGGGGAATGAAAAACTGTTTTTT. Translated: CASSPKRGNEKLFF. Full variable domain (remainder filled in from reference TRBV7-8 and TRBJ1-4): GAGVSQSPRYKVAKRGQDVALRCDPISGHVSLFWYQQALGQGPEFLTYFQNEAQLDKSGLPSDRFFAERPEGSVSTLKIQRTQQEDSAVYLCASSPKRGNEKLFFGSGTQLSVL.

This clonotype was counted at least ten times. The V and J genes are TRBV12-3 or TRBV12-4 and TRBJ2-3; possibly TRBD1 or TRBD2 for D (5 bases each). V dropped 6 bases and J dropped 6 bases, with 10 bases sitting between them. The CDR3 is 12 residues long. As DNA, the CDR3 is TGTGCCAGCAGCCCCGGGGCGGATACGCAGTATTTT. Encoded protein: CASSPGADTQYF.

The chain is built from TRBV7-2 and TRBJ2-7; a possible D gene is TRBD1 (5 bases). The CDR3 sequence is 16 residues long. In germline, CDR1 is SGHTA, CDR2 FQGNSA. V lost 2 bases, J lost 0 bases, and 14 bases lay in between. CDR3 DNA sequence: TGTGCCAGCAGCTTATATCCGTATGACAGCTCCTACGAGCAGTACTTC. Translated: CASSLYPYDSSYEQYF.

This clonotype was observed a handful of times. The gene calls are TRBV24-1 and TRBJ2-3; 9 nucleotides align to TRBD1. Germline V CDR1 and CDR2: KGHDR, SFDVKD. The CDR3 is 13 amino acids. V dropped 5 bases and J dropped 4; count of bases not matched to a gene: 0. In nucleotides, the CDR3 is TGTGCCACCAGTGGGACAGGGGCAGATACGCAGTATTTT. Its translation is CATSGTGADTQYF.

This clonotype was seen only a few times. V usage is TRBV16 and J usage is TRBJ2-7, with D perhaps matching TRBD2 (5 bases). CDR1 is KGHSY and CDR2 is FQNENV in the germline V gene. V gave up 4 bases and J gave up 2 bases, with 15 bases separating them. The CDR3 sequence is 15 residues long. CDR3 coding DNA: TGTGCCAGCAGCCGAAGTAGCGCCGTCACCTACGAGCAGTACTTC. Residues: CASSRSSAVTYEQYF.

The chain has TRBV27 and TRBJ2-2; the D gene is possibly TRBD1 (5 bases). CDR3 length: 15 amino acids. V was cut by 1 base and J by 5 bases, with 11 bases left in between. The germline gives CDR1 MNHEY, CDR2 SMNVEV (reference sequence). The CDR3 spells CASSLYQGSTGELFF. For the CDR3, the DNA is TGTGCCAGCAGTTTATACCAGGGTTCTACCGGGGAGCTGTTTTTT.

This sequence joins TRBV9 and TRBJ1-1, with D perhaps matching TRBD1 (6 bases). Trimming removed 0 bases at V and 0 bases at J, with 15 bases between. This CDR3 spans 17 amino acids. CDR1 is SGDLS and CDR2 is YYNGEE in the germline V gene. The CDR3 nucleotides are TGTGCCAGCAGCGTAGTAGGTCAGGGACACCTGAACACTGAAGCTTTCTTT. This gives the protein CASSVVGQGHLNTEAFF.

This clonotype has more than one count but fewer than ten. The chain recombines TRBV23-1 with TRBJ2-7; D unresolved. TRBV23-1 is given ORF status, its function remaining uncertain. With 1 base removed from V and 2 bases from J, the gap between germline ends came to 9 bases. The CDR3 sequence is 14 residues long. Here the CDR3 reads CASSQWWPAYEQYF. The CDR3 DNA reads TGCGCCAGCAGTCAATGGTGGCCAGCCTACGAGCAGTACTTC.

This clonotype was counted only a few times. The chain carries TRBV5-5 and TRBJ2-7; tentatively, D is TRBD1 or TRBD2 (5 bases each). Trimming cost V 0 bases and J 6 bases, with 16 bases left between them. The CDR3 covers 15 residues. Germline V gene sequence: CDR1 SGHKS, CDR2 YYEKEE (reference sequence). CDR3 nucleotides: TGTGCCAGCAGCTTGGCCCAGTTGGGGACCGGCGAGCAGTACTTC. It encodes CASSLAQLGTGEQYF. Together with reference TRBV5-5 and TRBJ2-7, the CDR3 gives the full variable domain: DAGVTQSPTHLIKTRGQQVTLRCSPISGHKSVSWYQQVLGQGPQFIFQYYEKEERGRGNFPDRFSARQFPNYSSELNVNALLLGDSALYLCASSLAQLGTGEQYFGPGTRLTVT.

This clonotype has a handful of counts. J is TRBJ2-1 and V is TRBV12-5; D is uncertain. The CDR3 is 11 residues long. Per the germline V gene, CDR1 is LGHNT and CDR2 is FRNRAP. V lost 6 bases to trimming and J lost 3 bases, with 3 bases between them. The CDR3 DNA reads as TGTGCTAGTGGCATCTACAATGAGCAGTTCTTC. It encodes CASGIYNEQFF.

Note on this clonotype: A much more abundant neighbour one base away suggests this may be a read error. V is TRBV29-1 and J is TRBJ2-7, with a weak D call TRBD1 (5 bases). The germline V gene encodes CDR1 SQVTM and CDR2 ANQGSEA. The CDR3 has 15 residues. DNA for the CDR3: TGCAGCGGTGAATCCAGCAGGGAAGGGGCCTACGAGCAGTACTTC. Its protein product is CSGESSREGAYEQYF.

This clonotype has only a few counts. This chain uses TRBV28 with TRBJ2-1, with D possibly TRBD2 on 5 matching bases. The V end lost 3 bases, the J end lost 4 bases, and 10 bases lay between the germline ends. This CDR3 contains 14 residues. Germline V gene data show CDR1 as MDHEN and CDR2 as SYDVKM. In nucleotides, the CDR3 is TGTGCCAGCAGTTTGTGGGGAGTGTACAATGAGCAGTTCTTC. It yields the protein CASSLWGVYNEQFF. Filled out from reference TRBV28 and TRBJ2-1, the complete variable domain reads DVKVTQSSRYLVKRTGEKVFLECVQDMDHENMFWYRQDPGLGLRLIYFSYDVKMKEKGDIPEGYSVSREKKERFSLILESASTNQTSMYLCASSLWGVYNEQFFGPGTRLTVL.

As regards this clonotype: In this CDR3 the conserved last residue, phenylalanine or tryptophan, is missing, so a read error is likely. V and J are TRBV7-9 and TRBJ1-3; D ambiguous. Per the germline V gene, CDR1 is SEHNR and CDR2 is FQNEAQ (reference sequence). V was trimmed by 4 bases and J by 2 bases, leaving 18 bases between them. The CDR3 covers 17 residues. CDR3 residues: CASSSPVHTITGNTIYC. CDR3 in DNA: TGTGCCAGCAGCTCCCCGGTCCACACGATTACTGGAAACACCATATATTGT.

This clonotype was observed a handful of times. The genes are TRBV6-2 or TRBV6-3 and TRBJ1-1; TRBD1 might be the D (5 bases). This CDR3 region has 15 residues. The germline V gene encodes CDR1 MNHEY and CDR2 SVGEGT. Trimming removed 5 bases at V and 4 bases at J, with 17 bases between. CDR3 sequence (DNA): TGTGCCAGCAGTCCAAACCAGGCCCAGGGCACTGAAGCTTTCTTT. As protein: CASSPNQAQGTEAFF.

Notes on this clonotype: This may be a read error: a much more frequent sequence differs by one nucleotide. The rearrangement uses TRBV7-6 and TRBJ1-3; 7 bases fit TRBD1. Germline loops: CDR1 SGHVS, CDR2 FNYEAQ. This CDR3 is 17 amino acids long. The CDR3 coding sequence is TGTGCCAGCAGCCCTTGGGGACAGCCTTTCTCTGGAAACTCCATATATTTT. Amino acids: CASSPWGQPFSGNSIYF.

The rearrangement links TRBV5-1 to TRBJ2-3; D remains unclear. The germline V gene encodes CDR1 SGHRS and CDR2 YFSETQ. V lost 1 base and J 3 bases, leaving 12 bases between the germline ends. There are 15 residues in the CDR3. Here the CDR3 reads CASSLWSQHTDTQYF. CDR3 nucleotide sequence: TGCGCCAGCAGCTTGTGGTCACAGCATACAGATACGCAGTATTTT.

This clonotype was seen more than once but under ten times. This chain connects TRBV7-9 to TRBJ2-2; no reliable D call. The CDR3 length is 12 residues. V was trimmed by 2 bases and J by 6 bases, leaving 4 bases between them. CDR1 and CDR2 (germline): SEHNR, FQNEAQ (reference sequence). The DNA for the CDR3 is TGTGCCAGCAGCTTACCCCCCGGGGAGCTGTTTTTT. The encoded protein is CASSLPPGELFF.

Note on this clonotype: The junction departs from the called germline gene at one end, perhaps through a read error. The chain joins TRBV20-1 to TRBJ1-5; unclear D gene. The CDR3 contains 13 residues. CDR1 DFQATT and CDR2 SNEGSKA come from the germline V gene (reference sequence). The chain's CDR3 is CCASVGAGQPQLF. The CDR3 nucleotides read TGCTGTGCTAGTGTGGGCGCGGGCCAGCCCCAGCTTTTT.

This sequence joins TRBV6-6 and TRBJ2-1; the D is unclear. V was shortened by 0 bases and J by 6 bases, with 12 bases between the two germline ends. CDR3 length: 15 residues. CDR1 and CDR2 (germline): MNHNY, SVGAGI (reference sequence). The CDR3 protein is CASSYSIAISNEQFF. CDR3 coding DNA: TGTGCCAGCAGTTACTCGATCGCCATCAGCAATGAGCAGTTCTTC.